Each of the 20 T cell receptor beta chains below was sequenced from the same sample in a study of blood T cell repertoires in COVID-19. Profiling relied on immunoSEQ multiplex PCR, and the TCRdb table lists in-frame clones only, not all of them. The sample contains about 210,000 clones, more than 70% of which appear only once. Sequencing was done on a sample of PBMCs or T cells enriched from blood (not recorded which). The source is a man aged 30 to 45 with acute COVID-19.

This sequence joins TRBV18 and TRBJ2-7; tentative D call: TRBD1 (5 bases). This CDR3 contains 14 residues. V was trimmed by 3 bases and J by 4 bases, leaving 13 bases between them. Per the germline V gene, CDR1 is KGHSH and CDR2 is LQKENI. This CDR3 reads CASSPGPGNYEQYF. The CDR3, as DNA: TGTGCCAGCTCACCCGGGCCAGGGAATTACGAGCAGTACTTC.

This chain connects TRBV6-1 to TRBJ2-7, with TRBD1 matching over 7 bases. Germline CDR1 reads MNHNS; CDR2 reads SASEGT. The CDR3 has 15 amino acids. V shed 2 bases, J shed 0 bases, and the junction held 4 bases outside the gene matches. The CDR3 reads CASSETDRLSYEQYF. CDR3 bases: TGTGCCAGCAGTGAAACGGACAGGCTCTCCTACGAGCAGTACTTC.

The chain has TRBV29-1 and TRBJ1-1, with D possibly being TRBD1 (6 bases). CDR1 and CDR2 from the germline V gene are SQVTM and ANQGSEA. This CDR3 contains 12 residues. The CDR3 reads CTAGALNTEAFF. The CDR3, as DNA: TGCACCGCGGGGGCCTTGAACACTGAAGCTTTCTTT.

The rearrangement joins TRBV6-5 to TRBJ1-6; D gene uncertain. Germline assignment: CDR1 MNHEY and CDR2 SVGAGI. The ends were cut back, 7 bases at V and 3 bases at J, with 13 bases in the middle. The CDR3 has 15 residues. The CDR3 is CASTRGIGYNSPLHF. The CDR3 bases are TGTGCCAGCACCAGAGGGATCGGCTATAATTCACCCCTCCACTTT.

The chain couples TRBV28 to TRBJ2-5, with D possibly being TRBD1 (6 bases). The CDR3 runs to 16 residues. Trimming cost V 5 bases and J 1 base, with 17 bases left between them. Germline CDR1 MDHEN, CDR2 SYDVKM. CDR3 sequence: CASSDGAGAIQETQYF. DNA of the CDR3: TGTGCCAGCAGTGACGGGGCAGGGGCCATCCAAGAGACCCAGTACTTC.

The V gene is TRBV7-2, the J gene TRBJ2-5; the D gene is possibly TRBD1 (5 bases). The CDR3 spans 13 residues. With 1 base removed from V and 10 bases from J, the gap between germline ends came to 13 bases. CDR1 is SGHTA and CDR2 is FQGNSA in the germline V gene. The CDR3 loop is CASSLGPGIHQYF. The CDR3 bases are TGTGCCAGCAGCTTAGGGCCAGGGATTCACCAGTACTTC.

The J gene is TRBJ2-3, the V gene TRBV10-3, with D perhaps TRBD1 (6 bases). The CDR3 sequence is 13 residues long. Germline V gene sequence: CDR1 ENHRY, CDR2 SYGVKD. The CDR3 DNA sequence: TGTGCTATTGCCGGACAGCTCACAGATACGCAGTATTTT. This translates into CAIAGQLTDTQYF.

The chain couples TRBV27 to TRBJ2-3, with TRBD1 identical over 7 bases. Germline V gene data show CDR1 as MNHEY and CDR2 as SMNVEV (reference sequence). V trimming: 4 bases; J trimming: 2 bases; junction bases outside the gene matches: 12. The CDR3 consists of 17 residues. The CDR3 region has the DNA TGTGCCAGCAGTTCCCTCAGGACAGGCGAACTCACAGATACGCAGTATTTT. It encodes CASSSLRTGELTDTQYF.

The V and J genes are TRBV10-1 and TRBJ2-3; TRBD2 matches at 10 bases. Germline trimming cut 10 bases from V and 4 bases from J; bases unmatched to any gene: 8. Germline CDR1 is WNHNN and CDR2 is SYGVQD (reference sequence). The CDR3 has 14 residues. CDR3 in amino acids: CATSAGGIADTQYF. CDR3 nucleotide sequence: TGCGCCACATCAGCGGGGGGGATCGCAGATACGCAGTATTTT.

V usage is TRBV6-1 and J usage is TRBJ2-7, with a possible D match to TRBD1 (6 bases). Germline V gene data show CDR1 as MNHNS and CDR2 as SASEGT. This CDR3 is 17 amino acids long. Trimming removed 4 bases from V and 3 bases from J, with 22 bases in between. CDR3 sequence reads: CASSGAQGQKAGYEQYF. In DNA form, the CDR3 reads TGTGCCAGCAGTGGAGCGCAGGGACAAAAAGCCGGCTACGAGCAGTACTTC.

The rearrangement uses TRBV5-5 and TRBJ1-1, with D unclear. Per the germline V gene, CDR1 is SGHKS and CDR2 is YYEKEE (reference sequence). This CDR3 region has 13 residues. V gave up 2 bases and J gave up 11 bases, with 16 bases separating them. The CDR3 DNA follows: TGTGCCAGCAGCTTAGAACCCGAATGGAGGGCTTTCTTT. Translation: CASSLEPEWRAFF.

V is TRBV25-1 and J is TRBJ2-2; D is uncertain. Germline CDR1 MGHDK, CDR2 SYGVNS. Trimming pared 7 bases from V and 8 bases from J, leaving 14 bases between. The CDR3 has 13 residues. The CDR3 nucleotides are TGTGCCAGCACCGAAAGTGGGCAGGGGGAGCTGTTTTTT. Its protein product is CASTESGQGELFF.

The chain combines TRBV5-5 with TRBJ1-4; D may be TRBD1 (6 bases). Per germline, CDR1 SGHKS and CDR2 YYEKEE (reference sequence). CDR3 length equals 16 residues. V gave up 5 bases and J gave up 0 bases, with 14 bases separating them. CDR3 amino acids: CASRGGEGTTNEKLFF. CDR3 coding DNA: TGTGCCAGCAGAGGGGGAGAGGGAACAACTAATGAAAAACTGTTTTTT.

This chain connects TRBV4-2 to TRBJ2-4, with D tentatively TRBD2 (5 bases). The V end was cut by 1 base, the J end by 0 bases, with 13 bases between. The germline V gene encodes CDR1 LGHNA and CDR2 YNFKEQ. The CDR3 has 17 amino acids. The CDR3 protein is CASSQASSGIAKNIQYF. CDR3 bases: TGTGCCAGCAGCCAAGCTAGCAGCGGAATAGCCAAAAACATTCAGTACTTC.

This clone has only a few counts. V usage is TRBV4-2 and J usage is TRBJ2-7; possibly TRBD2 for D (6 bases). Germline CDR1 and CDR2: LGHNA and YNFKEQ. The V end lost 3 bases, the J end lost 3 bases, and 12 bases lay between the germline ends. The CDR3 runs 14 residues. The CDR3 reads CASSQGLSRYEQYF. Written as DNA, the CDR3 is TGTGCCAGCAGCCAGGGACTTTCACGCTACGAGCAGTACTTC.

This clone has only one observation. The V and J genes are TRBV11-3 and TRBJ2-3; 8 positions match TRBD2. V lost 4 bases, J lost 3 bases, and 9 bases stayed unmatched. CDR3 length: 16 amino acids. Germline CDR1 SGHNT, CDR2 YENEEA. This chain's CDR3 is CASSSGGPGSTDTQYF. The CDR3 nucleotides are TGTGCCAGCAGCTCGGGGGGGCCGGGGAGTACAGATACGCAGTATTTT.

CDR3 bases: TGTGCCATCAGCCGGGACAGGTTTTATGGCTACACCTTC. Amino acid sequence: CAISRDRFYGYTF. V usage is TRBV10-3 and J usage is TRBJ1-2; 8 bases line up with TRBD1. Germline-derived CDR1 and CDR2 are ENHRY and SYGVKD. V lost 6 bases to trimming and J lost 5 bases; unmatched junction nucleotides: 5. There are 13 residues in the CDR3.

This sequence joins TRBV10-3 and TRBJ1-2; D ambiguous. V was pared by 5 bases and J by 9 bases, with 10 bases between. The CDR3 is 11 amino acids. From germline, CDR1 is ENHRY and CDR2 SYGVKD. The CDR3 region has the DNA TGTGCCATCAGTCCGGGAGGAAGCTACACCTTC. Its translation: CAISPGGSYTF.

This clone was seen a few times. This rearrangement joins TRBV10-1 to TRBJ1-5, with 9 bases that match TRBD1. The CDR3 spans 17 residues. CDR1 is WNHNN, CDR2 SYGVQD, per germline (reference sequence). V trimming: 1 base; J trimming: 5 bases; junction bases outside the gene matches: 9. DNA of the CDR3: TGCGCCAGCAGTGAGTGGAAAGGGACAGGGCAGGATCAGCCCCAGCATTTT. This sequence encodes CASSEWKGTGQDQPQHF.

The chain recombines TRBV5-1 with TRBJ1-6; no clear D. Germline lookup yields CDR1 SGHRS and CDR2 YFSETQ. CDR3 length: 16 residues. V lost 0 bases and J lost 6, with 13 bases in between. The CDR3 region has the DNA TGCGCCAGCAGCTTGGCCTGGGGAGGAAGTAATTCACCCCTCCACTTT. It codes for CASSLAWGGSNSPLHF.